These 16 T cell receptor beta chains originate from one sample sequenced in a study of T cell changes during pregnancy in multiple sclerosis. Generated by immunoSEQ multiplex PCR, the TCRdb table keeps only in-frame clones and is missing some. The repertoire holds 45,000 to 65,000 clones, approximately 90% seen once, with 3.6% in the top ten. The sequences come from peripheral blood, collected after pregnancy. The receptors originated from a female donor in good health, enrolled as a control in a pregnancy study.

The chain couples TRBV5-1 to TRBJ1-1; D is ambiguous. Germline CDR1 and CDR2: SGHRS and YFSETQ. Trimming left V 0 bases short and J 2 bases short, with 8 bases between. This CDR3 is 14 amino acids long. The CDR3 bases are TGCGCCAGCAGCTTGGCTCCAGGAAACACTGAAGCTTTCTTT. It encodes CASSLAPGNTEAFF.

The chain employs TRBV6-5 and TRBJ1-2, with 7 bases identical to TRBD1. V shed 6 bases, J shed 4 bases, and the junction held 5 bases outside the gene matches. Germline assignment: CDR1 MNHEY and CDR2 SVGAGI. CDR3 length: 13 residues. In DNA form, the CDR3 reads TGTGCCAGCAGGCCCACAGGGGCCTATGGCTACACCTTC. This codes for CASRPTGAYGYTF.

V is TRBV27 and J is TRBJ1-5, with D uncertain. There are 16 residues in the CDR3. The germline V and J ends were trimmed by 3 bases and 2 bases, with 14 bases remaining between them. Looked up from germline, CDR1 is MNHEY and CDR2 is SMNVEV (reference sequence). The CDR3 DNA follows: TGTGCCAGCAGTTTCGGGAGCATACCCGGCAATCAGCCCCAGCATTTT. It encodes CASSFGSIPGNQPQHF.

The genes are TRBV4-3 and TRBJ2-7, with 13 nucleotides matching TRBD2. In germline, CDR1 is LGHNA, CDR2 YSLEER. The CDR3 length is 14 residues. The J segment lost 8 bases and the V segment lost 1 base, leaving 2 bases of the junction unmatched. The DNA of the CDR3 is TGCGCCAGCAGCCAAGGGACTAGCGGGAGAAAGCAGTACTTC. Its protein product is CASSQGTSGRKQYF.

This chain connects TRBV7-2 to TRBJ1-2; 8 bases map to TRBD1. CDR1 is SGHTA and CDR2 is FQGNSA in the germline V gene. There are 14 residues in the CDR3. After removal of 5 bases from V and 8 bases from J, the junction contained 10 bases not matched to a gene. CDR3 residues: CASSDRQGRRGYTF. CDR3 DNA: TGTGCCAGCAGCGACCGACAGGGGCGCAGGGGCTACACCTTC.

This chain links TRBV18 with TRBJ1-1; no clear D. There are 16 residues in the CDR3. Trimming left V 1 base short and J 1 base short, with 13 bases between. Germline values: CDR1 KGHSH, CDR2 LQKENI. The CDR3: CASSPREGPGNTEAFF. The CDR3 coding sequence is TGTGCCAGCTCACCACGAGAGGGCCCCGGGAACACTGAAGCTTTCTTT.

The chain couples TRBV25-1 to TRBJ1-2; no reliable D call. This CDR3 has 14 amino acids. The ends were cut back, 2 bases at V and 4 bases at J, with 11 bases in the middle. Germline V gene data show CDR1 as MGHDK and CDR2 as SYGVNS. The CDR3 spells CASSEGGRSYGYTF. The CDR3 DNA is TGTGCCAGCAGTGAAGGCGGGAGAAGCTATGGCTACACCTTC.

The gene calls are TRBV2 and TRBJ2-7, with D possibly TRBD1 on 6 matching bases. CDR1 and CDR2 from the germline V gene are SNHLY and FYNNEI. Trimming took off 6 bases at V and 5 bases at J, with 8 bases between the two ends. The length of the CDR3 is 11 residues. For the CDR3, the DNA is TGTGCCAGCAGCCACAGGGACGAGCAGTACTTC. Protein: CASSHRDEQYF.

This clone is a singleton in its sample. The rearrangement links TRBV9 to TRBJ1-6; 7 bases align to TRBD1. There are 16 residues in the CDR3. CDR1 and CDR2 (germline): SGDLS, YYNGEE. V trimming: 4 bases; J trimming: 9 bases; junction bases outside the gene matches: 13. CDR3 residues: CASSQKDAGTASPLHF. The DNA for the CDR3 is TGTGCCAGCAGCCAGAAAGACGCCGGGACAGCTTCACCCCTCCACTTT.

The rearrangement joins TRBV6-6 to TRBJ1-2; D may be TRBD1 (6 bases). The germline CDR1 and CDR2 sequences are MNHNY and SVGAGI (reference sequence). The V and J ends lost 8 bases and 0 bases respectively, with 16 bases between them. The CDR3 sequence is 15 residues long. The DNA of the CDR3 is TGTGCCAGCTTCCACTGGGACACCACTAACTATGGCTACACCTTC. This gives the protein CASFHWDTTNYGYTF.

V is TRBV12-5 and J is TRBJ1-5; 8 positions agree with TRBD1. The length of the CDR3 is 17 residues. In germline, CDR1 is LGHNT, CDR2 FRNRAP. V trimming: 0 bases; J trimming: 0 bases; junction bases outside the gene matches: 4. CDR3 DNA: TGTGCTAGTGGTTTGGTCAGGGGGCTCGATAGCAATCAGCCCCAGCATTTT. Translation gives CASGLVRGLDSNQPQHF. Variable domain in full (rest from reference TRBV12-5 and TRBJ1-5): DARVTQTPRHKVTEMGQEVTMRCQPILGHNTVFWYRQTMMQGLELLAYFRNRAPLDDSGMPKDRFSAEMPDATLATLKIQPSEPRDSAVYFCASGLVRGLDSNQPQHFGDGTRLSIL.

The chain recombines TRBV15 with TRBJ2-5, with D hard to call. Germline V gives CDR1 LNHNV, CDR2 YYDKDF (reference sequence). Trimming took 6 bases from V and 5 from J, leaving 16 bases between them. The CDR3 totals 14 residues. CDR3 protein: CATSQGTRRETQYF. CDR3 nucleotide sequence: TGTGCCACCAGTCAAGGTACCCGGCGGGAGACCCAGTACTTC.

CDR3 sequence reads: CASSSRSQDTQYF. CDR3 nucleotide sequence: TGTGCCAGCAGCTCCCGGAGTCAAGATACGCAGTATTTT. The V call is TRBV7-3, the J call TRBJ2-3, with D uncertain. Germline assignment: CDR1 SGHTA and CDR2 FQGTGA. The CDR3 extends over 13 amino acids. Trimming cost V 4 bases and J 5 bases, with 10 bases left between them.

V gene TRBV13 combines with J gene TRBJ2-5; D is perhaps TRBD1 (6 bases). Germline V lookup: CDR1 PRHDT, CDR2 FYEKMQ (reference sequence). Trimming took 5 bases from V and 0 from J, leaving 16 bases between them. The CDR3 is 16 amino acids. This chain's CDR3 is CASSIALGHNQETQYF. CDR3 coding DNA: TGTGCCAGCAGCATCGCCCTGGGACACAACCAAGAGACCCAGTACTTC.

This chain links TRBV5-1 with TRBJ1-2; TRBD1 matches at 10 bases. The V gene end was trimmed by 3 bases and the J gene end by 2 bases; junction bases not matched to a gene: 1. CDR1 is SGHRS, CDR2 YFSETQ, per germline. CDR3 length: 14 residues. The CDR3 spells CASSSDRGNYGYTF. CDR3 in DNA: TGCGCCAGCAGCTCGGACAGGGGGAACTATGGCTACACCTTC.

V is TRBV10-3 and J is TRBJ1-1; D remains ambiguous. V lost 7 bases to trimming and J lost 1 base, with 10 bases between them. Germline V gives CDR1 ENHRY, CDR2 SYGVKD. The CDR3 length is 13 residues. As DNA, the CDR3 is TGTGCCATCAATCCCAGACAGAACACTGAAGCTTTCTTT. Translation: CAINPRQNTEAFF.